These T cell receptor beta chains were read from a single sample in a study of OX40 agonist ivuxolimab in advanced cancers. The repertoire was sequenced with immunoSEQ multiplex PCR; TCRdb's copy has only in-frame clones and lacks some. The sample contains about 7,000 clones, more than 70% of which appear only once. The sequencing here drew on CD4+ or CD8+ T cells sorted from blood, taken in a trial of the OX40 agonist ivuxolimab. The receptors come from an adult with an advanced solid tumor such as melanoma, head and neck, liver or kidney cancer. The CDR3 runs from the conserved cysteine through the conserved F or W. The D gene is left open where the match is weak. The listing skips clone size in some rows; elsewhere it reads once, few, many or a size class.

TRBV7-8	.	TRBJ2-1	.	TGTGCCAGCACTCCCGGGACCGGGGTTTTACAGAATGAGCAGTTCTTC	CASTPGTGVLQNEQFF
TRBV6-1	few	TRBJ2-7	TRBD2	TGTGCCATCGGAGGGACTAGCGGGAGCAGCGAGCAGTACTTC	CAIGGTSGSSEQYF
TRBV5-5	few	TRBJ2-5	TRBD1	TGTGCCAGCAGCTCCCCCTCGACAGGGGGCAGGGAGACCCAGTACTTC	CASSSPSTGGRETQYF
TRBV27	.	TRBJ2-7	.	TGTGCCAGCAGTCCCGATGGGGGAAGCTCCTACGAGCAGTACTTC	CASSPDGGSSYEQYF
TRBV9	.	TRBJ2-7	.	TGTGCCAGCAGCGTAGAGTCAGGGGACACCTACGAGCAGTACTTC	CASSVESGDTYEQYF
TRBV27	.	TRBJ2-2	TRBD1	TGTGCCAGCAGTCCCCGGACAGGGGCCGGGGAGCTGTTTTTT	CASSPRTGAGELFF
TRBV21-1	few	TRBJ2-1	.	TGTGCCAGCAGCGCGGGACAGGGTTGCTCCTACAATGAGCAGTTCTTC	CASSAGQGCSYNEQFF
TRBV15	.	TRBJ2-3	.	TGTGCCACCAGCACCGCCCTTGAGGGTCCAGATACGCAGTATTTT	CATSTALEGPDTQYF
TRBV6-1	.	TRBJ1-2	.	TGTGCCAGCAGTGACGCAGAGAATTATGGCTACACCTTC	CASSDAENYGYTF
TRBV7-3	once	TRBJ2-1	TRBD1	TGTGCCAGCAGCTCCCGGGACAGGGGGCGAAGACGGGATTACAATGAGCAGTTCTTC	CASSSRDRGRRRDYNEQFF
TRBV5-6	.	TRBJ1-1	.	TGTGCCAGCAGCTGGAGGGACTTTAGTTTAGGCACTGAAGCTTTCTTT	CASSWRDFSLGTEAFF